The following is a T cell receptor (beta chain) sequence with its context. Its cognate antigen is unknown. Researchers prepared the TRB cDNA libraries using 5' RACE with UMI labels. Using the 5' RACE reads, TCRdb records one entry per CDR3 protein without DNA. Its clone listing holds 50,000 to 60,000 distinct CDR3 sequences. This entry comes from a study of CXCR3-negative and CXCR3-positive naive CD8 T cells. Study-level findings and limits: The study found that naive CXCR3-negative and CXCR3-positive cells shared TRBV-TRBJ usage, while memory cells differed. No difference in surface CD5 was seen between naive subsets, and TCR strength was inferred from TRB CDR3 properties.

The CDR3 is 16 residues long. Naive cells were sorted as CD45RO-, CCR7+, CD27+ and CD95-. This sequence was found in a human donor in good health. Some clones in this sample may be carry-over from other donors' samples. The V and J genes are TRBV12-3 or TRBV12-4 and TRBJ1-1; lacking DNA, the TRBD1 call made by TCRdb goes unchecked. The sequenced material came from naive CXCR3- CD8+ T cells from blood. The subset is: CD45RO-CCR7+CD27+CD95- naive CD8+ T cells lacking CXCR3 (TNR3-). CDR3: CASSASPGTGGDEAFF.